In its sample, the clone carrying this T cell receptor (beta chain) was seen a few times. What it binds is unknown. Per the germline V gene, CDR1 is MNHNS and CDR2 is SASEGT. The CDR3 is 16 amino acids. The V gene lost 6 bases and the J gene lost 2 bases, with 19 bases spanning the gap. In TCRdb, the 5' RACE reads were re-called with MiXCR into one record per CDR3 protein. The sample has about 840,000 distinct CDR3 sequences; 12% are singletons. This sample is drawn from a study of CD8 T cells in ankylosing spondylitis. The study, taken as a whole, reports: Among TCR beta sequences, a motif of under 10 highly homologous variants appeared characteristic of ankylosing spondylitis blood. Disease-associated clonotypes exhibited CD8+ identity and were relatively infrequent in peripheral blood.

The chain is built from TRBV6-1 and TRBJ1-1; maybe TRBD1 (5 bases). Source material: blood, either unsorted or a sorted T cell fraction (not recorded which). The receptor was derived from a male donor with ankylosing spondylitis. The CDR3 bases are TGTGCCAGCAGCCCATTCTTATACAGGACCAACACTGAAGCTTTCTTT. This gives the protein CASSPFLYRTNTEAFF.